The clone carrying this TCR beta chain was observed a single time. Its specificity is not known. This sample is part of a study of shared clonotypes between healthy human individuals. General study results and limits: Larger estimated richness was generally seen in naive subsets than in memory subsets.

Sorted-subset replicate PCRs used roughly 180 ng DNA, approximately 30,000 T cell genomes. Profiling relied on immunoSEQ multiplex PCR, and the TCRdb table lists in-frame clones only, not all of them. The sample records millions of clones, 90% to 95% being singletons. Sequencing was performed on naive CD4+ T cells sorted from blood. The sample's subset: CD45RA+ positively selected. This clonotype was obtained from a young man in good health.

The CDR3 DNA sequence: TGTGCCAGCAGCTTCCTAGCGGGAGAGGCAGATACGCAGTATTTT. This gives the protein CASSFLAGEADTQYF. The chain employs TRBV7-9 and TRBJ2-3, with 10 bases that match TRBD2. Losses at the gene ends were 3 bases for V and 4 bases for J; bases not matched to a gene: 4. CDR3 length: 15 amino acids. Germline V lookup: CDR1 SEHNR, CDR2 FQNEAQ (reference sequence).